Below are 25 T cell receptor beta chains sequenced from a single sample in a study of CD8 T cells in Susac syndrome. Reverse transcription of 0.5 to 1 ug RNA was performed with random hexamers. TCRdb processed the immunoSEQ multiplex PCR reads anew with MiXCR; each CDR3 protein has one entry. The data show some 450,000 distinct CDR3 sequences, roughly 85% seen once. Material for sequencing was CD8+ T cells from PBMCs. The receptors derive from a human donor with multiple sclerosis.

This chain connects TRBV4-1 to TRBJ2-7, with D perhaps matching TRBD1 (6 bases). Trimming pared 3 bases from V and 1 base from J, leaving 10 bases between. The CDR3 runs 14 residues. Germline V lookup: CDR1 MGHRA, CDR2 YSYEKL. CDR3 amino acids: CASSHHRESYEQYF. Here the CDR3 DNA reads TGCGCCAGCAGCCACCACAGGGAGTCCTACGAGCAGTACTTC.

V is TRBV6-1 and J is TRBJ2-7; D not certain. CDR3 length: 16 residues. Germline CDR1 MNHNS, CDR2 SASEGT. Between the trimmed V and J ends, which lost 2 bases and 0 bases, there was a span of 14 bases. CDR3 in DNA: TGTGCCAGCAGTGAACGGCCCCGATCTAACTCCTACGAGCAGTACTTC. Its translation is CASSERPRSNSYEQYF.

The J gene is TRBJ2-1, the V gene TRBV12-5, with D tentatively TRBD1 or TRBD2 (6 bases each). The CDR3 consists of 17 residues. Trimming cost V 6 bases and J 2 bases, with 20 bases left between them. Germline CDR1 LGHNT, CDR2 FRNRAP. CDR3 amino acids: CASGGGGISFTYNEQFF. The CDR3 bases are TGTGCTAGTGGGGGGGGCGGGATCTCTTTTACCTACAATGAGCAGTTCTTC.

The chain employs TRBV2 and TRBJ2-3, with TRBD2 identical over 8 bases. From germline, CDR1 is SNHLY and CDR2 FYNNEI. This CDR3 region has 14 residues. The V segment lost 8 bases and the J segment 3 bases; nucleotides outside the gene matches: 7. The CDR3 protein is CASALADLTDTQYF. The CDR3 bases are TGTGCCAGCGCACTAGCGGATTTAACAGATACGCAGTATTTT.

This chain links TRBV10-3 with TRBJ1-4, with D possibly being TRBD1 (6 bases). This CDR3 spans 15 amino acids. V lost 5 bases to trimming and J lost 2 bases, with 12 bases between them. Germline V lookup: CDR1 ENHRY, CDR2 SYGVKD. The chain's CDR3 is CAISTGFKTNEKLFF. For the CDR3, the DNA is TGTGCCATCAGTACAGGGTTTAAGACTAATGAAAAACTGTTTTTT.

The chain is built from TRBV4-1 and TRBJ1-2; D not resolved. This CDR3 is 15 amino acids long. The ends were cut back, 0 bases at V and 3 bases at J, with 11 bases in the middle. Germline V gene data show CDR1 as MGHRA and CDR2 as YSYEKL. CDR3 protein: CASSQDLYFHYGYTF. DNA of the CDR3: TGCGCCAGCAGCCAAGATCTGTACTTCCACTATGGCTACACCTTC.

The chain is built from TRBV19 and TRBJ2-1, with D unclear. Germline CDR1 LNHDA, CDR2 SQIVND (reference sequence). Deletions cut 5 bases from V and 8 bases from J, with 13 bases between. The CDR3 extends over 13 amino acids. CDR3 bases: TGTGCCAGTAGTGAACTTAGGGATGATGAGCAGTTCTTC. It encodes CASSELRDDEQFF.

The chain uses TRBV2 and TRBJ2-5, with D possibly matching TRBD2 (7 bases). The V and J ends lost 0 bases and 2 bases respectively, with 10 bases between them. The CDR3 has 15 amino acids. CDR1 SNHLY and CDR2 FYNNEI come from the germline V gene. DNA of the CDR3: TGTGCCAGCAGTGAAGCACAGGGAGGGCAAGAGACCCAGTACTTC. It codes for CASSEAQGGQETQYF.

The gene calls are TRBV28 and TRBJ2-7, with TRBD2 matching over 9 bases. CDR3 length: 14 amino acids. CDR1 MDHEN and CDR2 SYDVKM come from the germline V gene. Unmatched junction bases numbered 7, after V lost 3 bases and J lost 7 bases. CDR3: CASSFRGRAREQYF. The CDR3 DNA sequence: TGTGCCAGCAGTTTCCGCGGGAGGGCTCGGGAGCAGTACTTC.

The V gene is TRBV7-6, the J gene TRBJ1-6; D possibly corresponds to TRBD1 (6 bases). V lost 5 bases, J lost 0 bases, and 11 bases lay in between. From germline, CDR1 is SGHVS and CDR2 FNYEAQ. This CDR3 is 16 amino acids long. The CDR3 DNA reads as TGTGCCAGCAGCCGTACAGGGAGCTCCTATAATTCACCCCTCCACTTT. Residues: CASSRTGSSYNSPLHF. The full variable domain, in which reference TRBV7-6 and TRBJ1-6 provide the parts outside the CDR3, is GAGVSQSPRYKVTKRGQDVALRCDPISGHVSLYWYRQALGQGPEFLTYFNYEAQQDKSGLPNDRFSAERPEGSISTLTIQRTEQRDSAMYRCASSRTGSSYNSPLHFGNGTRLTVT.

The chain recombines TRBV5-1 with TRBJ2-5; possibly TRBD2 for D (5 bases). V lost 4 bases, J lost 2 bases, and 9 bases lay in between. There are 13 residues in the CDR3. The germline V gene encodes CDR1 SGHRS and CDR2 YFSETQ. The CDR3 nucleotides are TGCGCCAGCAGCACGGACTTGCAAGAGACCCAGTACTTC. Protein sequence: CASSTDLQETQYF.

To note about this clonotype: An end of the junction does not agree with germline; a read error may underlie this. This chain uses TRBV2 with TRBJ2-3, with D hard to call. Germline V gene sequence: CDR1 SNHLY, CDR2 FYNNEI. This CDR3 is 11 amino acids long. CDR3 protein: CASRGLDPQYF. DNA for the CDR3: TGTGCCAGCAGGGGTTTAGATCCGCAGTATTTT.

The chain combines TRBV4-1 with TRBJ1-2, with 10 nucleotides matching TRBD1. V dropped 5 bases and J dropped 7; count of bases not matched to a gene: 7. The CDR3 has 14 residues. Per the germline V gene, CDR1 is MGHRA and CDR2 is YSYEKL. The CDR3 DNA reads TGCGCCAGCAGCTTGCTCGGGACAGGGGTTGGCTACACCTTC. Its translation: CASSLLGTGVGYTF.

This chain connects TRBV9 to TRBJ2-2, with D possibly matching TRBD1 (6 bases). The germline V gene has CDR1 SGDLS and CDR2 YYNGEE. The CDR3 has 16 residues. V dropped 0 bases and J dropped 2 bases, with 11 bases sitting between them. The CDR3 region is CASSVVVGGNTGELFF. In DNA, the CDR3 is TGTGCCAGCAGCGTAGTGGTAGGGGGAAACACCGGGGAGCTGTTTTTT.

This chain links TRBV27 with TRBJ2-7; 7 nucleotides align to TRBD1. Germline CDR1 MNHEY, CDR2 SMNVEV (reference sequence). The trim removed 4 bases at V and 0 bases at J, leaving 9 bases unmatched. This CDR3 contains 16 residues. CDR3 sequence: CASSSLGGQSSYEQYF. The DNA for the CDR3 is TGTGCCAGCAGTTCGTTAGGGGGACAGAGCTCCTACGAGCAGTACTTC.

The chain employs TRBV4-1 and TRBJ2-7; D ambiguous. CDR3 length: 16 residues. The germline CDR1 and CDR2 sequences are MGHRA and YSYEKL. Trimming pared 1 base from V and 2 bases from J, leaving 15 bases between. The CDR3 DNA sequence: TGCGCCAGCAGCCAAGGCAGCGCAGAGACAACCTACGAGCAGTACTTC. Translated: CASSQGSAETTYEQYF.

This sequence joins TRBV12-3 or TRBV12-4 and TRBJ1-1; unclear D gene. This CDR3 has 12 residues. Trimming took off 8 bases at V and 1 base at J, with 8 bases between the two ends. CDR3 protein: CASVRENTEAFF. In DNA form, the CDR3 reads TGTGCCAGCGTACGGGAGAACACTGAAGCTTTCTTT.

The genes are TRBV7-6 and TRBJ2-5, with 12 bases that match TRBD2. The CDR3 sequence is 17 residues long. Trimming took 4 bases from V and 5 from J; bases not matched to a gene: 11. Germline V CDR1 and CDR2: SGHVS, FNYEAQ. CDR3: CASSSRLAGELVETQYF. DNA for the CDR3: TGTGCCAGCAGCTCCCGACTAGCGGGGGAACTAGTGGAGACCCAGTACTTC.

The chain uses TRBV30 and TRBJ1-3, with a possible D match to TRBD1 (6 bases). The V end was cut by 4 bases, the J end by 4 bases, with 14 bases between. Germline values: CDR1 GTSNPN, CDR2 SVGIG (reference sequence). There are 14 residues in the CDR3. CDR3 nucleotide sequence: TGTGCCTGGACCCTTAGGGGGTTCGGAAACACCATATATTTT. Amino acids: CAWTLRGFGNTIYF.

This clonotype is a singleton in its sample. The chain joins TRBV20-1 to TRBJ2-7; 7 bases map to TRBD2. J was trimmed by 3 bases and V by 4 bases; bases with no gene match: 6. The CDR3 contains 13 residues. Germline assignment: CDR1 DFQATT and CDR2 SNEGSKA (reference sequence). DNA of the CDR3: TGCAGTGCTACCGGGACTACCAACTACGAGCAGTACTTC. This gives the protein CSATGTTNYEQYF.

The DNA for the CDR3 is TGTGCCACCCACTTAGGGTACGAGCAGTACTTC. Translating it yields CATHLGYEQYF. The chain has TRBV25-1 and TRBJ2-7; D remains ambiguous. Germline-derived CDR1 and CDR2 are MGHDK and SYGVNS. V was shortened by 10 bases and J by 4 bases, with 11 bases between the two germline ends. This CDR3 is built from 11 residues.

Only a few counts were recorded for this clonotype. This sequence joins TRBV6-1 and TRBJ2-5; a weak D match, TRBD2 (5 bases). Germline loops: CDR1 MNHNS, CDR2 SASEGT. The CDR3 contains 13 residues. V gave up 6 bases and J gave up 4 bases, with 12 bases separating them. The DNA of the CDR3 is TGTGCCAGCAGGGCTAGAGGGTCAGAGACCCAGTACTTC. Encoded protein: CASRARGSETQYF.

The CDR3: CASSQGVAGTHYEQYF. DNA for the CDR3: TGCGCCAGCAGCCAAGGGGTAGCGGGTACCCACTACGAGCAGTACTTC. This chain connects TRBV4-1 to TRBJ2-7, with 7 bases fitting TRBD2. Germline CDR1 is MGHRA and CDR2 is YSYEKL. The CDR3 totals 16 residues. Germline trimming cut 1 base from V and 3 bases from J; bases unmatched to any gene: 9.

The chain joins TRBV5-1 to TRBJ1-2; 8 bases agree with TRBD1. The CDR3 runs to 14 residues. CDR1 is SGHRS and CDR2 is YFSETQ in the germline V gene. The trim removed 4 bases at V and 6 bases at J, leaving 8 bases unmatched. The CDR3: CASSPMDRVDGYTF. In nucleotides, the CDR3 is TGCGCCAGCAGCCCAATGGACAGGGTAGATGGCTACACCTTC. Full variable domain (missing parts from reference TRBV5-1 and TRBJ1-2): KAGVTQTPRYLIKTRGQQVTLSCSPISGHRSVSWYQQTPGQGLQFLFEYFSETQRNKGNFPGRFSGRQFSNSRSEMNVSTLELGDSALYLCASSPMDRVDGYTFGSGTRLTVV.

CDR3 bases: TGTGCCAGCAGTTCCCTCGTCGCCGCGGAATCCTACAATGAGCAGTTCTTC. Protein product: CASSSLVAAESYNEQFF. The J gene is TRBJ2-1, the V gene TRBV27; D is unclear. Deletions cut 4 bases from V and 1 base from J, with 17 bases between. The CDR3 covers 17 residues. Looked up from germline, CDR1 is MNHEY and CDR2 is SMNVEV (reference sequence).